This T cell receptor (beta chain) was documented in a study of glioma-infiltrating T cells after dendritic cell vaccination. Study details: Patients received three intradermal dendritic cell vaccine injections at biweekly intervals.

Germline V CDR1 and CDR2: SGDLS, YYNGEE. The CDR3 runs 15 residues. As to time point: after dendritic cell vaccination, including at tumor progression/relapse. All glioblastoma patients lacked an isocitrate dehydrogenase mutation. Comments on this clone: What it binds is not known. Compared with germline, one end of the junction differs, possibly owing to a read error.

Primers: 60 V beta forward and 13 J beta reverse. Clones were read by immunoSEQ multiplex PCR, and TCRdb kept only the in-frame ones, dropping some. The repertoire holds 100,000 or so clones, with around 91% as singletons. The study, taken as a whole, reports: Survival was not directly related to TCR clonality in these patients.

The sequence was obtained from a human donor with glioblastoma. The sample was blood, taken after dendritic cell vaccination. The chain recombines TRBV9 with TRBJ2-5; 9 nucleotides match TRBD2. The CDR3 DNA reads as TGTGCCAGCAGCGTAGAGCCAGCGGGGGGAGAGATCCAGTACTTC. Translated, it gives CASSVEPAGGEIQYF.